This T cell receptor (beta chain) stems from a study of technical replicates of blood from a handful of donors. Measured with immunoSEQ multiplex PCR; TCRdb has only the in-frame clones, and not every one. The sample includes about 70,000 clones, approximately 96% of them seen just once. Per the germline V gene, CDR1 is SGHRS and CDR2 is YFSETQ. This CDR3 region has 16 residues. V dropped 3 bases and J dropped 2; count of bases not matched to a gene: 7. The sequence came from a human donor in good health. V usage is TRBV5-1 and J usage is TRBJ2-7; 11 nucleotides agree with TRBD1. The sample was T cells isolated from PBMCs. The CDR3 reads CASSSPPGQGAYEQYF. CDR3 bases: TGCGCCAGCAGCTCCCCACCGGGACAGGGGGCCTACGAGCAGTACTTC.